Sequencing of this T cell receptor (beta chain) was carried out in a study of T cells in localized non-small cell lung cancer (dated by TCRdb to about 2020). General notes on the study: Comparing tumors with uninvolved tumor-adjacent lungs, the study looked at the T cell repertoires of 200 to 250 patients with early-stage NSCLC. The cohort comprised a few hundred treatment-naïve NSCLC patients with resected, localized lung tumors. The mean age of the NSCLC patients was just over 65 years, with 130 or so men and nearly 110 women. The study at large found these results: Higher T cell density in blood was associated with longer overall survival, whereas higher clonality in adjacent lung was associated with shorter survival. Because of the exploratory design, TCR variables were selected using unadjusted p-values without false-discovery rate correction. A median of about 55 of the top 100 tumor clones were detected in paired uninvolved adjacent lung, and 28 of these tumor clones were also found among the top 100 clones of the paired uninvolved adjacent lung. Because multi-region sequencing of the tumors was not done, intratumor heterogeneity could not be ruled out. Uninvolved tumor-adjacent lung showed the highest T cell clonality, higher than tumor, which suggests more focused antigenic responses in the uninvolved tumor-adjacent lung.

At diagnosis, peripheral blood, uninvolved tumor-adjacent lung and tumor were collected and stored as a combination of fresh-frozen and FFPE material. For TCR repertoire profiling, blood samples were analyzed as peripheral blood mononuclear cells. TCR beta CDR3 regions were sequenced from DNA using the immunoSEQ Assay. The paper's processing steps were these. T cell density was computed as TCR beta template counts normalized to usable DNA estimated by amplifying housekeeping genes. The preseqR package was used to estimate richness by extrapolating to 400,000 templates for PBMC samples and to 120,000 templates for tissue samples. Clonality was defined as one minus Pielou's evenness. Differential abundance testing on productive amino-acid clonotypes, with a minimum total count of 5 and an alpha of 0.1, was used to identify tissue-enriched TCRs. The Jaccard Index and the Morisita Overlap Index were used to quantify repertoire overlap between compartments. TCR beta CDR3s were clustered by GLIPH together with public tetramer-defined viral CDR3s, and at least three viral sequences plus V-gene enrichment were required for viral motifs. TCRdb limited this immuneACCESS table to in-frame rearrangements with V and J called. A share of clones is missing; checked studies link under half to unresolved V genes, and the rest is unexplained. V, J and clone size derive from that table, while D and trimming were established from the DNA sequence. For this sample there are tens of thousands of clones; 65% to 90% appear just once. Around 6.6% of the sample rests with the top ten.

Comments on this clone: Its antigen has not been determined. A junction boundary mismatches the germline segment, possibly from a read error.

The germline V gene (reference sequence) provides CDR1 SSHAT and CDR2 FNYEAQ. Spanning cysteine to phenylalanine, the CDR3 consists of 13 amino acids. Of all the DNA, just the CDR3 is kept, 39 bases in frame from base 1. The sequence was obtained from a male donor aged 60 or older with stage II lung adenocarcinoma. The sequence is built from TRBV7-7 and TRBJ2-1; 6 matching bases give a weak D call of TRBD2. This specimen was peripheral blood mononuclear cells, taken before any cancer treatment. The DNA sequence reads TGTGCTAGCAGCTTAGCGACGGGAGTTTCGCAGTTCTTC. Translated, it gives CASSLATGVSQFF.